The 24 T cell receptor beta chains listed next were all sequenced from one sample in a study of identical twins. TCRdb recomputed calls from the 5' RACE reads with MiXCR, one row per CDR3 protein. The table has around 510,000 distinct CDR3 sequences, 14% seen once. The sample also formed part of further work on yellow fever vaccine responses in identical twins.

The sample consisted of CD4+ T cells sorted from blood. Receptor source: a woman younger than 30 in good health.

The chain links TRBV3-1 to TRBJ2-3, with 7 bases aligning to TRBD2. The V gene end was trimmed by 1 base and the J gene end by 5 bases; junction bases not matched to a gene: 3. From germline, CDR1 is LGHDT and CDR2 YNNKEL (reference sequence). This CDR3 has 14 residues. The CDR3 protein is CASSQVGLIDTQYF. DNA for the CDR3: TGTGCCAGCAGCCAAGTGGGACTAATAGATACGCAGTATTTT.

This clonotype appeared many times. The chain combines TRBV7-2 with TRBJ2-5; 7 bases are a match to TRBD1. This CDR3 has 11 amino acids. The junction had 3 bases not matched to a gene; V was cut back by 5 bases and J by 9 bases. Germline loops: CDR1 SGHTA, CDR2 FQGNSA. The CDR3 nucleotides read TGTGCCAGCAGCGCCGACAGGGCCCAGTACTTC. It yields the protein CASSADRAQYF.

This chain links TRBV7-9 with TRBJ2-2; 11 bases map to TRBD2. J lost 7 bases, V lost 5 bases, and 6 bases had no gene match. Germline CDR1 is SEHNR and CDR2 is FQNEAQ (reference sequence). The CDR3 extends over 15 amino acids. CDR3 bases: TGTGCCAGCAGCCGGGGACTAGCGGCGGACGGGGAGCTGTTTTTT. Translated: CASSRGLAADGELFF.

This clonotype was observed a handful of times. V usage is TRBV20-1 and J usage is TRBJ2-5; tentatively, D is TRBD2 (6 bases). This CDR3 has 16 residues. V gave up 0 bases and J gave up 1 base, with 15 bases separating them. Germline CDR1 is DFQATT and CDR2 is SNEGSKA (reference sequence). The CDR3 DNA follows: TGCAGTGCTAGAGATTTTCTGGCGGGAAGCCAAGAGACCCAGTACTTC. Its protein is CSARDFLAGSQETQYF.

The chain carries TRBV10-3 and TRBJ2-2, with D possibly matching TRBD2 (5 bases). CDR1 and CDR2 (germline): ENHRY, SYGVKD. V was shortened by 3 bases and J by 1 base, with 12 bases between the two germline ends. The CDR3 runs to 16 residues. As DNA, the CDR3 is TGTGCCATCAGTGAATTACCCGGGGAGAACACCGGGGAGCTGTTTTTT. It encodes CAISELPGENTGELFF.

The chain carries TRBV10-3 and TRBJ1-2, with 11 bases aligning to TRBD1. This CDR3 has 17 residues. Trimming took 5 bases from V and 6 from J; bases not matched to a gene: 14. Germline-derived CDR1 and CDR2 are ENHRY and SYGVKD. CDR3 residues: CAISTMNQGQGGNGYTF. The CDR3 region has the DNA TGTGCCATCAGTACCATGAACCAGGGACAGGGGGGCAATGGCTACACCTTC.

The chain links TRBV7-2 to TRBJ2-2; D uncertain. This CDR3 is built from 13 residues. V gave up 1 base and J gave up 8 bases, with 8 bases separating them. Germline V lookup: CDR1 SGHTA, CDR2 FQGNSA. The CDR3 loop reads CASSLGLGGELFF. The CDR3 DNA reads as TGTGCCAGCAGCTTAGGTCTTGGGGGGGAGCTGTTTTTT.

This clonotype showed up just a few times. The chain links TRBV29-1 to TRBJ2-1, with TRBD2 identical over 9 bases. The J segment lost 10 bases and the V segment lost 3 bases, leaving 7 bases of the junction unmatched. This CDR3 region has 13 residues. Germline V gene data show CDR1 as SQVTM and CDR2 as ANQGSEA. In DNA form, the CDR3 reads TGCAGCGTTGAGGGTAGCGGGGGACGAGAGCAGTTCTTC. Protein: CSVEGSGGREQFF.

The chain carries TRBV4-3 and TRBJ2-3; TRBD1 matches at 10 bases. CDR3 length equals 17 residues. Germline CDR1 is LGHNA and CDR2 is YSLEER. The V segment lost 0 bases and the J segment 2 bases; nucleotides outside the gene matches: 5. CDR3 in amino acids: CASSQDFRQGATDTQYF. CDR3 DNA: TGCGCCAGCAGCCAAGATTTCCGACAGGGGGCCACAGATACGCAGTATTTT.

V and J are TRBV7-2 and TRBJ2-7; the D is unclear. V dropped 5 bases and J dropped 0 bases, with 11 bases sitting between them. Germline CDR1 and CDR2: SGHTA and FQGNSA. The CDR3 is 14 amino acids. The CDR3, as DNA: TGTGCCAGCAGCCCCAACAGTGTCTCCTACGAGCAGTACTTC. Translated, it gives CASSPNSVSYEQYF.

The rearrangement uses TRBV9 and TRBJ2-2; TRBD2 aligns across 13 bases. The CDR3 runs to 18 residues. Germline CDR1 reads SGDLS; CDR2 reads YYNGEE. J lost 0 bases, V lost 1 base, and 3 bases had no gene match. In DNA, the CDR3 is TGTGCCAGCAGCGTAACTAGCGGGGGGGACGCGAACACCGGGGAGCTGTTTTTT. Translation gives CASSVTSGGDANTGELFF.

This clonotype was seen ten or more times. The chain is built from TRBV10-3 and TRBJ2-3; 8 positions match TRBD1. Trimming took 6 bases from V and 3 from J; bases not matched to a gene: 8. CDR3 length: 15 amino acids. Germline loops: CDR1 ENHRY, CDR2 SYGVKD. CDR3 loop: CAISRGGQGTDTQYF. As DNA, the CDR3 is TGTGCCATCAGCAGGGGAGGACAGGGTACAGATACGCAGTATTTT.

J is TRBJ2-3 and V is TRBV11-2, with D perhaps TRBD2 (6 bases). The V and J ends lost 5 bases and 4 bases respectively, with 19 bases between them. Germline CDR1 reads SGHAT; CDR2 reads FQNNGV. The CDR3 sequence is 16 residues long. The CDR3 DNA sequence: TGTGCCAGCAGCCCATTCGGGACTCCTATACCAGATACGCAGTATTTT. Translating it yields CASSPFGTPIPDTQYF.

This clonotype was counted at least ten times. J is TRBJ2-5 and V is TRBV29-1, with unresolved D. This CDR3 is built from 13 residues. V lost 7 bases and J 2 bases, leaving 14 bases between the germline ends. Looked up from germline, CDR1 is SQVTM and CDR2 is ANQGSEA. This CDR3 is CSASGSLQETQYF. CDR3 DNA sequence: TGCAGCGCCTCGGGCAGCCTTCAAGAGACCCAGTACTTC.

A few counts support this clonotype. The genes are TRBV6-2 or TRBV6-3 and TRBJ2-7; no definite D call. CDR1 MNHEY and CDR2 SVGEGT come from the germline V gene. The CDR3 is made up of 15 amino acids. The V gene lost 5 bases and the J gene lost 3 bases, with 17 bases spanning the gap. The CDR3 DNA reads TGTGCCAGCAGTGGGTTTCAGGTTCAGCTCTACGAGCAGTACTTC. As protein: CASSGFQVQLYEQYF.

This sequence joins TRBV30 and TRBJ1-4, with D unresolved. The CDR3 runs to 12 residues. Looked up from germline, CDR1 is GTSNPN and CDR2 is SVGIG (reference sequence). V lost 0 bases and J lost 4, with 3 bases in between. The CDR3 DNA is TGTGCCTGGAGTGTAAATAATGAAAAACTGTTTTTT. Protein product: CAWSVNNEKLFF.

The chain recombines TRBV7-9 with TRBJ2-5, with a possible D match to TRBD2 (5 bases). The CDR3 has 15 residues. Germline-derived CDR1 and CDR2 are SEHNR and FQNEAQ (reference sequence). Trimming took off 6 bases at V and 5 bases at J, with 19 bases between the two ends. The CDR3 spells CASRSSGFGEETQYF. CDR3 bases: TGTGCCAGCAGGTCCTCCGGTTTTGGGGAGGAGACCCAGTACTTC.

The chain recombines TRBV20-1 with TRBJ2-1; the match to TRBD1 covers 9 bases. The germline gives CDR1 DFQATT, CDR2 SNEGSKA (reference sequence). The trim removed 2 bases at V and 0 bases at J, leaving 14 bases unmatched. The CDR3 sequence is 19 residues long. This CDR3 reads CSARIQGAPQISSYNEQFF. In DNA form, the CDR3 reads TGCAGTGCTAGAATACAGGGGGCACCCCAGATTAGCTCCTACAATGAGCAGTTCTTC.

This clonotype was detected only a few times. The CDR3 DNA reads TGCAGTGCTATCCCACCGGGACGGGGTAACGATGAGCAGTTCTTC. Translation: CSAIPPGRGNDEQFF. V is TRBV20-1 and J is TRBJ2-1; D is tentatively TRBD1 or TRBD2 (5 bases each). Germline CDR1 is DFQATT and CDR2 is SNEGSKA (reference sequence). This CDR3 region has 15 residues. V was clipped by 4 bases and J by 8 bases, with 21 bases between them.

The chain carries TRBV6-2 or TRBV6-3 and TRBJ2-1, with 8 nucleotides matching TRBD2. This CDR3 has 13 residues. Unmatched junction bases numbered 3, after V lost 6 bases and J lost 5 bases. Looked up from germline, CDR1 is MNHEY and CDR2 is SVGEGT. CDR3 nucleotide sequence: TGTGCCAGCAGGCCACTAGCGGACAATGAGCAGTTCTTC. Its translation is CASRPLADNEQFF.

This chain connects TRBV20-1 to TRBJ2-3, with D possibly being TRBD1 or TRBD2 (5 bases each). From germline, CDR1 is DFQATT and CDR2 SNEGSKA (reference sequence). The CDR3 has 13 residues. The CDR3 DNA is TGCAGCGAATTAGGGGAGCACACAGATACGCAGTATTTT. It encodes CSELGEHTDTQYF.

Remarks on this clonotype: A read error may explain this, as a much larger clone is one base away. This is likely a read error, given that the CDR3 carries no conserved phenylalanine or tryptophan at its end. The chain couples TRBV5-1 to TRBJ1-2; 8 nucleotides line up with TRBD1. CDR1 is SGHRS, CDR2 YFSETQ, per germline. The CDR3 loop spans 14 amino acids. The V gene end was trimmed by 0 bases and the J gene end by 6 bases; junction bases not matched to a gene: 4. CDR3 sequence (DNA): TGCGCCAGCAGCTTGGAACAGGGGGTAGATGGCTACACCTTA. Encoded protein: CASSLEQGVDGYTL.

This sequence joins TRBV6-5 and TRBJ2-1, with D tentatively TRBD2 (5 bases). CDR1 MNHEY and CDR2 SVGAGI come from the germline V gene. Trimming removed 2 bases at V and 7 bases at J, with 18 bases between. CDR3 length: 16 residues. The CDR3 reads CASSYEGRTSYNEQFF. DNA for the CDR3: TGTGCCAGCAGTTACGAGGGCAGGACGTCTTATAATGAGCAGTTCTTC.

At least ten counts were recorded for this clonotype. The chain combines TRBV10-3 with TRBJ2-3; perhaps TRBD1 as D (5 bases). Trimming left V 6 bases short and J 3 bases short, with 16 bases between. The V gene's germline CDR1 is ENHRY and CDR2 SYGVKD. CDR3 length: 15 amino acids. The CDR3 reads CAIRDTRSGTDTQYF. CDR3 DNA sequence: TGTGCCATCAGGGACACCCGATCCGGAACAGATACGCAGTATTTT.